This TCR beta chain was found in a study of cytomegalovirus exposure and HLA in healthy donors. Study context: In an early release, HLA-typed donors contributed tens of millions of unique TCR sequences.

In regard to this clone: Its specificity is not known.

General observations from the study: The study put 150 to 200 TCR beta chains on its list as cytomegalovirus-associated. Reports state that TCR beta sequences accurately predicted most subjects' HLA-A and HLA-B alleles.

V was shortened by 0 bases and J by 0 bases, with 10 bases between the two germline ends. Looked up from germline, CDR1 is SGHDN and CDR2 is FVKESK. The CDR3 extends over 16 amino acids. In the PCR, 60 Vbeta and 13 Jbeta primers were used. How the authors handled the data: Roughly 11 million shared chains were among tens of millions of unique TCR beta chains counted in a later analysis. Assay used: immunoSEQ multiplex PCR; TCRdb lists only in-frame clones, some missing. D and trimming come from the DNA, and the V and J calls and clone size come from that table. This sample's clone table lists 130,000 to 150,000 clones.

This TCR derives from a male donor in good health and CMV-seronegative. Sequencing used PBMCs. The V call is TRBV14, the J call TRBJ2-3; D not resolved. CDR3 loop: CASSQDTFSSTDTQYF. The CDR3 bases are TGTGCCAGCAGCCAAGACACATTTTCAAGCACAGATACGCAGTATTTT.